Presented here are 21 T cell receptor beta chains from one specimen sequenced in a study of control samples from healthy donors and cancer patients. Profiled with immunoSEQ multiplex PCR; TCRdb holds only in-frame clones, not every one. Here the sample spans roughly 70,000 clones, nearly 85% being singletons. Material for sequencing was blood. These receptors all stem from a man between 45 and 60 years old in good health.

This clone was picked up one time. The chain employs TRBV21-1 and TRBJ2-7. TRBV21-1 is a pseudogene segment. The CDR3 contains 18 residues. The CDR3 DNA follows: TGTGCCAGCAGCAAAGGGAAAGCCGCGGACGGTAGCTCCTACGAGCAGTACTTC. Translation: CASSKGKAADGSSYEQYF.

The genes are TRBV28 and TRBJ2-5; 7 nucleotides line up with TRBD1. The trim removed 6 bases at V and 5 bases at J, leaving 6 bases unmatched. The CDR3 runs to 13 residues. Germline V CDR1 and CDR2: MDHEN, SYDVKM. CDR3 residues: CASRPQGDETQYF. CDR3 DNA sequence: TGTGCCAGCAGACCTCAGGGGGATGAGACCCAGTACTTC.

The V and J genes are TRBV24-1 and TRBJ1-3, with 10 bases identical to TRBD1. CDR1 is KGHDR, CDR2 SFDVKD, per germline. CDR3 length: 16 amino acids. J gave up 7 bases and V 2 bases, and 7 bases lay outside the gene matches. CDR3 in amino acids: CATSDSGQGTANTIYF. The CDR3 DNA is TGTGCCACCAGTGATTCGGGACAGGGGACAGCGAACACCATATATTTT.

The CDR3 DNA follows: TGTGCCAGCAGCTTCAGACTAGCGAGACACACAGATACGCAGTATTTT. Protein: CASSFRLARHTDTQYF. V gene TRBV5-6 combines with J gene TRBJ2-3; 8 positions match TRBD2. The CDR3 extends over 16 amino acids. Trimming cost V 2 bases and J 2 bases; bases outside gene matches: 7. Germline CDR1 SGHDT, CDR2 YYEEEE.

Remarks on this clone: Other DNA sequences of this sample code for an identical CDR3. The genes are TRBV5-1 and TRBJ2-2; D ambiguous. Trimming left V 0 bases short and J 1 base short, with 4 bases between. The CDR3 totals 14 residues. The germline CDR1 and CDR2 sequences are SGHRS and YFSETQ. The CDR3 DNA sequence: TGCGCCAGCAGCTTGGAGGGGAACACCGGGGAGCTGTTTTTT. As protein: CASSLEGNTGELFF.

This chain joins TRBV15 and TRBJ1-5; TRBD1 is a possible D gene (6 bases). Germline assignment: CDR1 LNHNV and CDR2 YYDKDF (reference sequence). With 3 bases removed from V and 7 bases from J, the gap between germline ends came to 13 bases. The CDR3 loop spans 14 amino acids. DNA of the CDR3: TGTGCCACCAGCAGGGCCAGGGGAGGGCAGCCCCAGCATTTT. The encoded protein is CATSRARGGQPQHF.

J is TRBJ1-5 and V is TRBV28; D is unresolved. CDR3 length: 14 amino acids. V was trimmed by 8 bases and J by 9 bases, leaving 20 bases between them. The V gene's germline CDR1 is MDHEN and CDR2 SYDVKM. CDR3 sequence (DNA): TGTGCCAGCTCCGAATGGGATGCGGATCGGCCCCAGCATTTT. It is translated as CASSEWDADRPQHF. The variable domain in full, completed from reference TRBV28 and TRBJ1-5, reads DVKVTQSSRYLVKRTGEKVFLECVQDMDHENMFWYRQDPGLGLRLIYFSYDVKMKEKGDIPEGYSVSREKKERFSLILESASTNQTSMYLCASSEWDADRPQHFGDGTRLSIL.

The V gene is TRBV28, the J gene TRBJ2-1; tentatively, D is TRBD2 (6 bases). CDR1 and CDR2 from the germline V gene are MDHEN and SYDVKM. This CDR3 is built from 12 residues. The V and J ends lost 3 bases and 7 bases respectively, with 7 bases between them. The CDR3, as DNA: TGTGCCAGCAGTTTCCGGGGGAATGAGCAGTTCTTC. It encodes CASSFRGNEQFF.

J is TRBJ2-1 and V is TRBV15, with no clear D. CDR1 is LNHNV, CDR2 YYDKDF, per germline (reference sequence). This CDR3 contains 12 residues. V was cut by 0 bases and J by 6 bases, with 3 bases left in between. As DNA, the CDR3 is TGTGCCACCAGCAGAGAGGTCAATGAGCAGTTCTTC. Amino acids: CATSREVNEQFF.

The CDR3 protein is CATGFGQPQHF. In DNA form, the CDR3 reads TGTGCCACAGGGTTCGGTCAGCCCCAGCATTTT. V gene TRBV19 combines with J gene TRBJ1-5, with a weak D call TRBD1 (5 bases). CDR3 length: 11 residues. Trimming pared 10 bases from V and 6 bases from J, leaving 10 bases between. Per germline, CDR1 LNHDA and CDR2 SQIVND (reference sequence).

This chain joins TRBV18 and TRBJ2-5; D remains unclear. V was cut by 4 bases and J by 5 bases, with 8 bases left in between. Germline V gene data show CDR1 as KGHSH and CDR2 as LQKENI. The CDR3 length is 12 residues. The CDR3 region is CASSHGRETQYF. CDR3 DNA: TGTGCCAGCTCACACGGTAGGGAGACCCAGTACTTC.

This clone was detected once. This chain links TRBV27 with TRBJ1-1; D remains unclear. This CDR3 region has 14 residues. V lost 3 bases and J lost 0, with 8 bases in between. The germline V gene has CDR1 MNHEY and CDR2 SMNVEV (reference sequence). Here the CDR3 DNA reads TGTGCCAGCAGTTTTCGGCGGTTGAACACTGAAGCTTTCTTT. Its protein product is CASSFRRLNTEAFF.

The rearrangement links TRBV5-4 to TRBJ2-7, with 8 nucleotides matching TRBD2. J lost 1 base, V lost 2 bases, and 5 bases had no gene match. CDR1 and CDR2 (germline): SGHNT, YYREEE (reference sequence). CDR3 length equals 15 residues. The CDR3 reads CASSFAGGASYEQYF. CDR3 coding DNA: TGTGCCAGCAGCTTCGCCGGGGGGGCTTCCTACGAGCAGTACTTC. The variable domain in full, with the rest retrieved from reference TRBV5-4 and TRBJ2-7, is ETGVTQSPTHLIKTRGQQVTLRCSSQSGHNTVSWYQQALGQGPQFIFQYYREEENGRGNFPPRFSGLQFPNYSSELNVNALELDDSALYLCASSFAGGASYEQYFGPGTRLTVT.

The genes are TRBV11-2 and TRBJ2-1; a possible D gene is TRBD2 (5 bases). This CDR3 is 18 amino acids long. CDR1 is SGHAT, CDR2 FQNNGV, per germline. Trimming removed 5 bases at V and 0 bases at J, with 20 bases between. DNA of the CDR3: TGTGCCAGCAGCCCAACTAGGTTTGCGGAGAGCTCCTACAATGAGCAGTTCTTC. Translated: CASSPTRFAESSYNEQFF.

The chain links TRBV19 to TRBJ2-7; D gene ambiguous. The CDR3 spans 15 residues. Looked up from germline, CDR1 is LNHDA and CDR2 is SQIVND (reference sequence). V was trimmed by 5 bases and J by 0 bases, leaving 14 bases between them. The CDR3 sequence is CASSHTSSGSYEQYF. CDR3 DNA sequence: TGTGCCAGTAGTCATACCTCCTCGGGCTCCTACGAGCAGTACTTC. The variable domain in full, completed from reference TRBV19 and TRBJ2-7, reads DGGITQSPKYLFRKEGQNVTLSCEQNLNHDAMYWYRQDPGQGLRLIYYSQIVNDFQKGDIAEGYSVSREKKESFPLTVTSAQKNPTAFYLCASSHTSSGSYEQYFGPGTRLTVT.

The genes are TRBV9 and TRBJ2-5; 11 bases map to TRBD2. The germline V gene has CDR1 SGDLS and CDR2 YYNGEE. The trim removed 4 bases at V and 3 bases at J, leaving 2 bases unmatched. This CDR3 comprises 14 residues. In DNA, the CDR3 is TGTGCCAGCAGCCCTAGCGGGGGGAAAGAGACCCAGTACTTC. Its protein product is CASSPSGGKETQYF. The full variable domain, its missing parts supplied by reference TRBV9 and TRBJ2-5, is DSGVTQTPKHLITATGQRVTLRCSPRSGDLSVYWYQQSLDQGLQFLIQYYNGEERAKGNILERFSAQQFPDLHSELNLSSLELGDSALYFCASSPSGGKETQYFGPGTRLLVL.

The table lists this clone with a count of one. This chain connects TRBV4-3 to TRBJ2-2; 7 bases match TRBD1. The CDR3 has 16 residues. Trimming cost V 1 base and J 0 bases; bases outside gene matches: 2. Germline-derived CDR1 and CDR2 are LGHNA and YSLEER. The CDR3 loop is CASSQGDRANTGELFF. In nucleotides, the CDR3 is TGCGCCAGCAGCCAAGGAGACAGGGCGAACACCGGGGAGCTGTTTTTT.

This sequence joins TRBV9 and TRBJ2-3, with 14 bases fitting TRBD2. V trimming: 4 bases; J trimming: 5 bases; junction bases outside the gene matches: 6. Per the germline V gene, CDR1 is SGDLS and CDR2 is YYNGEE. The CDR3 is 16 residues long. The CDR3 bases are TGTGCCAGCAGCTCTCGACTAGCGGGGGGGCAAGATACGCAGTATTTT. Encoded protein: CASSSRLAGGQDTQYF. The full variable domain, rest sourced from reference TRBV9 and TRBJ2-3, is DSGVTQTPKHLITATGQRVTLRCSPRSGDLSVYWYQQSLDQGLQFLIQYYNGEERAKGNILERFSAQQFPDLHSELNLSSLELGDSALYFCASSSRLAGGQDTQYFGPGTRLTVL.

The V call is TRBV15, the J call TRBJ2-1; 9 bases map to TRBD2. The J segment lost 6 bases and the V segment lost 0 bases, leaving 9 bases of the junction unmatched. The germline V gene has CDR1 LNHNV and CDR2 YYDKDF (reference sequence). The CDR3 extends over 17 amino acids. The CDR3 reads CATSRDGAGGPLNEQFF. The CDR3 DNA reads TGTGCCACCAGCAGAGATGGGGCGGGAGGGCCTCTCAATGAGCAGTTCTTC. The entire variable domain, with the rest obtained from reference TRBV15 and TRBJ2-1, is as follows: DAMVIQNPRYQVTQFGKPVTLSCSQTLNHNVMYWYQQKSSQAPKLLFHYYDKDFNNEADTPDNFQSRRPNTSFCFLDIRSPGLGDTAMYLCATSRDGAGGPLNEQFFGPGTRLTVL.

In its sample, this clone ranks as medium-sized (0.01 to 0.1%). The CDR3 sequence is CASGVKVQLSNQPQHF. In nucleotides, the CDR3 is TGTGCCAGCGGGGTTAAGGTACAACTCAGCAATCAGCCCCAGCATTTT. The chain is built from TRBV7-3 and TRBJ1-5, with no clear D. This CDR3 has 16 amino acids. Per the germline V gene, CDR1 is SGHTA and CDR2 is FQGTGA. Trimming took off 8 bases at V and 1 base at J, with 18 bases between the two ends.

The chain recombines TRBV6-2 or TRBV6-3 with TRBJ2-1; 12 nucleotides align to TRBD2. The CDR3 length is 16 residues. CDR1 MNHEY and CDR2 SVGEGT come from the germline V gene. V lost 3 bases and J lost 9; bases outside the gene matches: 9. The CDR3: CASSYGLAGGRGEQFF. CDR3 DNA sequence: TGTGCCAGCAGTTATGGGCTAGCGGGGGGGCGAGGTGAGCAGTTCTTC.